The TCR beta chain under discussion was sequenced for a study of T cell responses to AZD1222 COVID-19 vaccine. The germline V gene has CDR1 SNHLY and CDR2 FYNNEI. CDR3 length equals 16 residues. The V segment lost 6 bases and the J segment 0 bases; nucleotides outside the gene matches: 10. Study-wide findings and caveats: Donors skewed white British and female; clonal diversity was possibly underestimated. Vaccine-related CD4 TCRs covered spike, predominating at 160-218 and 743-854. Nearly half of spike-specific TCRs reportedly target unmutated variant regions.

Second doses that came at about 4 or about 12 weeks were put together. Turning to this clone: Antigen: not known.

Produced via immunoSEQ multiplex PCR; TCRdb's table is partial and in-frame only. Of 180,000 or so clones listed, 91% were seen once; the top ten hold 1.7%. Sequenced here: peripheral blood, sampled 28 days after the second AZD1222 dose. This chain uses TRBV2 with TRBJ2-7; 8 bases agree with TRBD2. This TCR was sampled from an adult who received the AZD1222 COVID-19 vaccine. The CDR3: CASRERLAQNSYEQYF. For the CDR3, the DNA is TGTGCCAGCAGAGAAAGACTAGCGCAAAACTCCTACGAGCAGTACTTC.